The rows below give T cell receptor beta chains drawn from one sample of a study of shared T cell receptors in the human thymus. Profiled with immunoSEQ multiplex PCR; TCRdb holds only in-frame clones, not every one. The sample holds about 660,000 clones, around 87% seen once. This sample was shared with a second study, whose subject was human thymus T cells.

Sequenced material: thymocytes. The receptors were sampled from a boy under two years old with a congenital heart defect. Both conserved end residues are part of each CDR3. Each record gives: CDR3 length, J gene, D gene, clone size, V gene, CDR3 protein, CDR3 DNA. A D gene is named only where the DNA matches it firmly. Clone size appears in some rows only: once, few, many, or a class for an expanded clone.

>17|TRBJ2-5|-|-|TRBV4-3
CASSQDRIDSRQETQYF
TGCGCCAGCAGCCAAGATAGAATTGACAGTCGTCAAGAGACCCAGTACTTC
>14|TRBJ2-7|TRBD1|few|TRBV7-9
CASSRGQGVDEQYF
TGTGCCAGCAGCCGGGGACAGGGAGTTGACGAGCAGTACTTC
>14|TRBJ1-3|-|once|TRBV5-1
CASSLVSGGNTIYF
TGCGCCAGCAGCTTGGTGTCCGGTGGAAACACCATATATTTT
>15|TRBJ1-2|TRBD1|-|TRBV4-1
CASSQDGDRGPGYTF
TGCGCCAGCAGCCAAGATGGGGACAGGGGGCCCGGCTACACCTTC
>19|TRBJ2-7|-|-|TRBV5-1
CASSLGGADVFPGVYEQYF
TGCGCCAGCAGCTTGGGGGGCGCAGACGTCTTCCCAGGGGTCTACGAGCAGTACTTC
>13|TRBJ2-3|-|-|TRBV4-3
CASSRGGTDTQYF
TGCGCCAGCAGCCGCGGCGGAACAGATACGCAGTATTTT
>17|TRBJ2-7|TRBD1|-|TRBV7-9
CASSLFRYGQATYEQYF
TGTGCCAGCAGCTTGTTTCGGTATGGACAGGCTACCTACGAGCAGTACTTC
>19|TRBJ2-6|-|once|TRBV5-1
CASSLAEDSEISGANVLTF
TGCGCCAGCAGCTTGGCCGAGGACAGCGAGATTTCTGGGGCCAACGTCCTGACTTTC
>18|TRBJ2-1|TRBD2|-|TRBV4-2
CASSQSRWAGVSYNEQFF
TGTGCCAGCAGCCAATCTAGGTGGGCGGGAGTCTCGTACAATGAGCAGTTCTTC
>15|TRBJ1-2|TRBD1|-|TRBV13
CASSLEGALRGGYTF
TGTGCCAGCAGCTTAGAGGGGGCCCTGAGGGGAGGCTACACCTTC
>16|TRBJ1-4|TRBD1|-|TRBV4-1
CASSQEGTGYEEKLFF
TGCGCCAGCAGCCAAGAAGGGACAGGGTACGAGGAAAAACTGTTTTTT
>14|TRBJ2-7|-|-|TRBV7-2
CASSLLSGVYEQYF
TGTGCCAGCAGCCTACTAAGCGGAGTATACGAGCAGTACTTC